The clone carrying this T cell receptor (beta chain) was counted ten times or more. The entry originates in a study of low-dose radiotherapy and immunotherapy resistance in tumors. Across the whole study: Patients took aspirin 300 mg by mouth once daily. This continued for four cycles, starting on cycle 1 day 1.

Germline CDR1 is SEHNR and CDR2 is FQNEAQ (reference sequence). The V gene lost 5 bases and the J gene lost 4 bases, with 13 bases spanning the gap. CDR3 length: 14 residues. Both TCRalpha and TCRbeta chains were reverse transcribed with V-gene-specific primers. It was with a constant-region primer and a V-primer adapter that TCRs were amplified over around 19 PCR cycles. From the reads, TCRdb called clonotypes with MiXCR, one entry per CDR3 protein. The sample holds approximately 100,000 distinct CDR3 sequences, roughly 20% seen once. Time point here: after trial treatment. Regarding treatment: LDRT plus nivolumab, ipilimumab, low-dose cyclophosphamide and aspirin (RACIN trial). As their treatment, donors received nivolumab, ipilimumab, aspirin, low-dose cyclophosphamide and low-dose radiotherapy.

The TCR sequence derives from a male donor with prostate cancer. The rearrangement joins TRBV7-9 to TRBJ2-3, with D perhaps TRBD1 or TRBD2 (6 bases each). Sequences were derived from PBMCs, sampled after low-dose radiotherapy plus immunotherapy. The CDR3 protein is CASSEQGGADTQYF. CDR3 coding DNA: TGTGCCAGCAGCGAACAGGGAGGAGCAGATACGCAGTATTTT.